One and the same sample provided the 11 T cell receptor beta chains below, sequenced in a study of CD8 T cells in ankylosing spondylitis (dated by TCRdb to the late 2010s). Libraries were made using 5' RACE. Sequencing was carried out with an Illumina HiSeq 2500. TCRdb's own reprocessing of the public reads used fastp at Q25 and MiXCR and kept productive beta chains. Every distinct CDR3 protein forms one entry, paired with its most common genes and DNA. Across this sample there are about 130,000 distinct CDR3 sequences, with roughly 6.6% seen only once. 9.5% to 15% of the sample belongs to the ten largest clones. The sequencing input was blood, either unsorted or a sorted T cell fraction (not recorded which). The receptors were sampled from a female donor with ankylosing spondylitis or in good health (not recorded which).

This clonotype was seen only a few times. The chain uses TRBV5-6 and TRBJ2-1; 9 bases line up with TRBD1. Germline V gene sequence: CDR1 SGHDT, CDR2 YYEEEE. Trimming cost V 1 base and J 6 bases; bases outside gene matches: 8. The CDR3 spans 16 residues. The CDR3 loop is CASSLWGDRVGNEQFF. The CDR3 bases are TGTGCCAGCAGCTTGTGGGGGGACAGGGTAGGCAATGAGCAGTTCTTC. The full variable domain, rest sourced from reference TRBV5-6 and TRBJ2-1, is DAGVTQSPTHLIKTRGQQVTLRCSPKSGHDTVSWYQQALGQGPQFIFQYYEEEERQRGNFPDRFSGHQFPNYSSELNVNALLLGDSALYLCASSLWGDRVGNEQFFGPGTRLTVL.

Many counts were recorded for this clonotype. The gene calls are TRBV4-1 and TRBJ1-1; tentatively, D is TRBD1 (5 bases). The CDR3 runs 15 residues. Germline CDR1 is MGHRA and CDR2 is YSYEKL. V lost 4 bases, J lost 5 bases, and 17 bases lay in between. The CDR3 sequence: CASSLQQVPGTEAFF. Here the CDR3 DNA reads TGCGCCAGCAGCCTTCAACAGGTACCGGGGACTGAAGCTTTCTTT.

The sample holds many counts of this clonotype. This chain links TRBV5-1 with TRBJ2-1; 12 bases line up with TRBD2. CDR1 and CDR2 (germline): SGHRS, YFSETQ. This CDR3 region has 16 residues. V was pared by 4 bases and J by 5 bases, with 7 bases of the junction left unmatched. The CDR3 spells CASSPSGGDLNNEQFF. CDR3 in DNA: TGCGCCAGCAGCCCTAGCGGGGGGGACTTAAACAATGAGCAGTTCTTC.

This clonotype was seen at least ten times. The genes are TRBV6-1 and TRBJ1-2; D not certain. Germline loops: CDR1 MNHNS, CDR2 SASEGT. Trimming took off 6 bases at V and 3 bases at J, with 20 bases between the two ends. This CDR3 region has 16 residues. CDR3 sequence (DNA): TGTGCCAGCAGCCTACTAGTGAGCAACCCCGACTATGGCTACACCTTC. Translated, it gives CASSLLVSNPDYGYTF.

There are a few counts of this clonotype. The J gene is TRBJ1-1, the V gene TRBV6-1; D is uncertain. The CDR3 totals 12 residues. Germline V gives CDR1 MNHNS, CDR2 SASEGT. The V end was cut by 2 bases, the J end by 1 base, with 2 bases between. CDR3 DNA: TGTGCCAGCAGTGAACAGAACACTGAAGCTTTCTTT. Translated, it gives CASSEQNTEAFF.

This clonotype was recorded only once. One end of the junction does not line up with germline, which may come from a read error. V gene TRBV20-1 combines with J gene TRBJ1-5; perhaps TRBD1 as D (6 bases). The CDR3 totals 16 residues. CDR1 and CDR2 from the germline V gene are DFQATT and SNEGSKA (reference sequence). CDR3 nucleotides: TGCGGTGCTCTCAACGTACAGGGATGGGCCAATCAGCCCCAGCATTTT. Residues: CGALNVQGWANQPQHF.

Of note for this clonotype: Just one base apart from a much larger clone, this may be a read error. The rearrangement uses TRBV7-2 and TRBJ2-5, with unresolved D. The length of the CDR3 is 14 residues. V lost 2 bases to trimming and J lost 5 bases, with 12 bases between them. CDR1 is SGHTA, CDR2 FQGNSA, per germline. The CDR3 spells CASSLQPNRETQYF. DNA for the CDR3: TGTGCCAGCAGCTTACAGCCAAATAGGGAGACCCAGTACTTC.

This clonotype was observed at least ten times. The chain employs TRBV25-1 and TRBJ2-3, with 10 bases matching TRBD2. The germline V gene encodes CDR1 MGHDK and CDR2 SYGVNS. V dropped 2 bases and J dropped 3; count of bases not matched to a gene: 11. This CDR3 has 18 amino acids. In nucleotides, the CDR3 is TGTGCCAGCAGTGAACTAGCGGGGGCCGATCGGGGGACAGATACGCAGTATTTT. As protein: CASSELAGADRGTDTQYF.

This clonotype was picked up many times. This chain links TRBV12-3 or TRBV12-4 with TRBJ1-1, with D possibly being TRBD1 (6 bases). The length of the CDR3 is 13 residues. V was trimmed by 7 bases and J by 8 bases, leaving 17 bases between them. In DNA, the CDR3 is TGTGCCAGCACCTCTTTACAGGGCTCCGAAGCTTTCTTT. Translating it yields CASTSLQGSEAFF.

This clonotype was seen a handful of times. The CDR3 spells CASSPLIQETQYF. The CDR3 DNA reads as TGTGCCAGCAGCCCTCTGATCCAAGAGACCCAGTACTTC. The V gene is TRBV7-6, the J gene TRBJ2-5; D call uncertain. The CDR3 length is 13 residues. V was clipped by 5 bases and J by 1 base, with 8 bases between them. Germline V CDR1 and CDR2: SGHVS, FNYEAQ. The whole variable domain, remainder taken from reference TRBV7-6 and TRBJ2-5, is GAGVSQSPRYKVTKRGQDVALRCDPISGHVSLYWYRQALGQGPEFLTYFNYEAQQDKSGLPNDRFSAERPEGSISTLTIQRTEQRDSAMYRCASSPLIQETQYFGPGTRLLVL.

This clonotype has a count of ten or more. V gene TRBV5-1 combines with J gene TRBJ2-3, with unresolved D. Germline CDR1 is SGHRS and CDR2 is YFSETQ. The CDR3 has 11 residues. V dropped 7 bases and J dropped 3 bases, with 6 bases sitting between them. CDR3: CASATTDTQYF. DNA of the CDR3: TGCGCCAGCGCCACAACAGATACGCAGTATTTT.